This TCR beta chain was sequenced for a study of blood T cells in healthy people across ages. Findings and limits, study-wide: Donor CMV infection status was unknown, possibly confounding age-related changes in expanded clonotypes.

Comment on this clonotype: Antigen specificity is unknown.

A second PCR, run for about 6 to 11 cycles, used a sample-barcoded 5' primer plus a J-beta primer mix. All samples gave at least 2.5 million CDR3-containing paired-end reads. Each CDR3 protein gets one entry after TCRdb re-called the 5' RACE reads with MiXCR. The sample shows roughly 860,000 distinct CDR3 sequences, 55% to 65% of them seen only once. The CDR3 is 16 amino acids. Germline CDR1 reads SGHTA; CDR2 reads FQGNSA. The V gene end was trimmed by 4 bases and the J gene end by 0 bases; junction bases not matched to a gene: 7. This receptor was identified in a man aged 25 to 45 in good health. The V gene is TRBV7-2, the J gene TRBJ2-7, with 9 bases identical to TRBD2. Sequencing input: blood. CDR3 protein: CASSSSSGAFSYEQYF. CDR3 DNA sequence: TGTGCCAGCAGCTCCTCTAGCGGGGCCTTCTCCTACGAGCAGTACTTC.